The 2 T cell receptor beta chains reported below all come from one sample, sequenced in a study of T cells in localized non-small cell lung cancer. Only in-frame clones appear in the TCRdb table, and some are missing; sequencing was by immunoSEQ multiplex PCR. The data hold approximately 70,000 clones, with approximately 80% observed a single time. The material was PBMCs, obtained before any cancer treatment. The receptors were gathered from a man aged 35 to 69 with stage II lung adenocarcinoma.

The sample holds a few counts of this clone. This chain joins TRBV9 and TRBJ1-3; weak D call: TRBD1 (6 bases). The V gene's germline CDR1 is SGDLS and CDR2 YYNGEE. Trimming shortened V by 0 bases and J by 1 base, and 11 bases separated the two germline ends. The CDR3 sequence is 16 residues long. The CDR3 nucleotides read TGTGCCAGCAGCGTAGCGGGGACAAGATCTGGAAACACCATATATTTT. This gives the protein CASSVAGTRSGNTIYF.

This CDR3 is CAFHGQTGSSYEQYF. DNA of the CDR3: TGTGCCTTTCACGGACAGACTGGGAGCTCCTACGAGCAGTACTTC. The chain combines TRBV5-4 with TRBJ2-7; TRBD1 might be the D (6 bases). The CDR3 spans 15 residues. The V end was cut by 10 bases, the J end by 0 bases, with 20 bases between. CDR1 is SGHNT, CDR2 YYREEE, per germline (reference sequence).